These 31 T cell receptor beta chains were sequenced from one sample in a study of cytomegalovirus exposure and HLA in healthy donors. Clones were sequenced by immunoSEQ multiplex PCR, and TCRdb holds only the in-frame ones, with some missing. In the table there are 150,000 to 200,000 clones, 84% of which are singletons. The source material was PBMCs. The source of these receptors is a man aged 25 to 45 in good health and CMV-seropositive.

This clone was recorded a few times. V usage is TRBV6-6 and J usage is TRBJ2-5; possible D gene TRBD2, 6 bases. CDR3 length: 14 amino acids. V was trimmed by 4 bases and J by 5 bases, leaving 14 bases between them. The germline gives CDR1 MNHNY, CDR2 SVGAGI (reference sequence). The CDR3 region is CASSSSGPGETQYF. The DNA of the CDR3 is TGTGCCAGCAGTTCAAGCGGGCCGGGGGAGACCCAGTACTTC.

This clone was seen a few times. The rearrangement joins TRBV4-3 to TRBJ2-7; 11 bases are shared with TRBD1. The junction had 7 bases not matched to a gene; V was cut back by 1 base and J by 5 bases. CDR1 is LGHNA, CDR2 YSLEER, per germline. The CDR3 runs to 16 residues. CDR3 sequence: CASSQVAGTGGHEQYF. CDR3 sequence (DNA): TGCGCCAGCAGCCAAGTCGCCGGGACAGGGGGACACGAGCAGTACTTC.

The chain recombines TRBV5-1 with TRBJ1-1; 10 bases are a match to TRBD1. The J segment lost 3 bases and the V segment lost 7 bases, leaving 18 bases of the junction unmatched. This CDR3 region has 18 residues. In germline, CDR1 is SGHRS, CDR2 YFSETQ. The CDR3 loop is CASYRSSPRTGGYTEAFF. CDR3 DNA sequence: TGCGCCAGCTACAGATCTTCACCGAGGACAGGGGGGTACACTGAAGCTTTCTTT.

This clone was seen only a few times. The DNA of the CDR3 is TGTGCCAGCAGCTTTGTCTGGACAGGGAGCTCCTACGAGCAGTACTTC. Translation: CASSFVWTGSSYEQYF. The rearrangement uses TRBV7-9 and TRBJ2-7; TRBD1 agrees at 8 bases. The CDR3 totals 16 residues. With 3 bases clipped from V and 0 bases from J, the junction kept 7 bases outside the gene matches. Germline lookup yields CDR1 SEHNR and CDR2 FQNEAQ (reference sequence).

The rearrangement links TRBV5-1 to TRBJ2-2, with 9 bases identical to TRBD2. The CDR3 runs to 17 residues. V shed 1 base and J 3 bases; nucleotides not matched to a gene: 7. Germline V lookup: CDR1 SGHRS, CDR2 YFSETQ. CDR3 sequence (DNA): TGCGCCAGCAGCTTGATCGGGACTAGCAGGTACACCGGGGAGCTGTTTTTT. Translating gives CASSLIGTSRYTGELFF.

V usage is TRBV13 and J usage is TRBJ2-2; 10 bases are a match to TRBD1. The CDR3 length is 14 residues. J was trimmed by 6 bases and V by 5 bases; bases with no gene match: 3. CDR1 and CDR2 (germline): PRHDT, FYEKMQ (reference sequence). This CDR3 reads CASSEDRGPGELFF. CDR3 sequence (DNA): TGTGCCAGCAGCGAAGACAGGGGGCCCGGGGAGCTGTTTTTT.

Ten or more counts support this clone. The chain combines TRBV19 with TRBJ2-5, with TRBD2 as a possible D gene (5 bases). CDR1 is LNHDA and CDR2 is SQIVND in the germline V gene (reference sequence). The CDR3 consists of 13 residues. Trimming left V 8 bases short and J 2 bases short, with 12 bases between. This CDR3 reads CASSPEGQETQYF. The CDR3 coding sequence is TGTGCCAGTTCCCCCGAGGGTCAAGAGACCCAGTACTTC.

V is TRBV9 and J is TRBJ2-7, with D possibly TRBD1 on 6 matching bases. V lost 6 bases, J lost 3 bases, and 22 bases lay in between. Germline values: CDR1 SGDLS, CDR2 YYNGEE. The CDR3 runs to 16 residues. CDR3 amino acids: CASNLGGVGGLYEQYF. In DNA, the CDR3 is TGTGCCAGCAACTTAGGGGGAGTTGGGGGCCTCTACGAGCAGTACTTC.

This clone has a handful of counts. The chain links TRBV5-6 to TRBJ2-5; the match to TRBD1 covers 8 bases. Trimming cost V 4 bases and J 4 bases; bases outside gene matches: 3. The CDR3 contains 13 residues. CDR1 SGHDT and CDR2 YYEEEE come from the germline V gene. In DNA form, the CDR3 reads TGTGCCAGCAGCCGGGACAGGCCAGAGACCCAGTACTTC. This codes for CASSRDRPETQYF.

This rearrangement joins TRBV9 to TRBJ1-5; maybe TRBD1 (5 bases). This CDR3 comprises 16 residues. V lost 4 bases, J lost 1 base, and 15 bases lay in between. CDR1 is SGDLS, CDR2 YYNGEE, per germline. CDR3 sequence: CASSPLTVPSNQPQHF. DNA for the CDR3: TGTGCCAGCAGCCCCCTGACAGTCCCCAGCAATCAGCCCCAGCATTTT.

In its sample, this clone was seen once. The V gene is TRBV30, the J gene TRBJ1-5; D remains ambiguous. Trimming removed 5 bases at V and 6 bases at J, with 14 bases between. The germline V gene has CDR1 GTSNPN and CDR2 SVGIG (reference sequence). CDR3 size: 13 residues. CDR3 bases: TGTGCCTGGTCCATAGGACTGGGTCAGCCCCAGCATTTT. As protein: CAWSIGLGQPQHF.

This clone came up many times. The chain uses TRBV7-6 and TRBJ2-3, with D hard to call. V was cut by 3 bases and J by 3 bases, with 13 bases left in between. This CDR3 is built from 15 residues. CDR1 SGHVS and CDR2 FNYEAQ come from the germline V gene. CDR3 DNA: TGTGCCAGCAGCTTTGCCCCGCAAGCAACAGATACGCAGTATTTT. It specifies CASSFAPQATDTQYF.

This chain connects TRBV19 to TRBJ2-3; 10 bases match TRBD1. Germline loops: CDR1 LNHDA, CDR2 SQIVND (reference sequence). Trimming removed 4 bases from V and 0 bases from J; junction bases left unmatched: 1. The CDR3 covers 15 residues. The CDR3 sequence: CASSRQGASTDTQYF. The CDR3 DNA reads as TGTGCCAGTAGTAGACAGGGGGCGAGCACAGATACGCAGTATTTT.

The chain links TRBV30 to TRBJ2-4, with 10 bases aligning to TRBD1. The V gene's germline CDR1 is GTSNPN and CDR2 SVGIG (reference sequence). With 0 bases clipped from V and 6 bases from J, the junction kept 11 bases outside the gene matches. This CDR3 is built from 17 residues. CDR3 nucleotides: TGTGCCTGGAGTGTACACTACGGGGACAGGGGATTAAACATTCAGTACTTC. Amino acids: CAWSVHYGDRGLNIQYF.

The chain employs TRBV4-1 and TRBJ1-1, with 10 nucleotides matching TRBD1. The V and J ends lost 3 bases and 8 bases, in that order; junction bases with no gene match: 6. The CDR3 totals 14 residues. Germline values: CDR1 MGHRA, CDR2 YSYEKL. CDR3 sequence (DNA): TGCGCCAGCAGCCAGCGACGGGGACAGGGGGAAGCTTTCTTT. Protein product: CASSQRRGQGEAFF.

This clone was picked up a small number of times. The rearrangement joins TRBV10-1 to TRBJ1-6, with D tentatively TRBD1 (6 bases). Trimming removed 8 bases from V and 13 bases from J, with 12 bases in between. The CDR3 is made up of 11 amino acids. Germline V CDR1 and CDR2: WNHNN, SYGVQD (reference sequence). The CDR3 DNA reads TGCGCCAGCGGGACATTCTATCCCCTCCACTTT. Residues: CASGTFYPLHF.

The rearrangement links TRBV11-2 to TRBJ2-1; 11 bases are shared with TRBD2. Trimming cost V 1 base and J 9 bases; bases outside gene matches: 2. The CDR3 consists of 14 residues. The germline V gene encodes CDR1 SGHAT and CDR2 FQNNGV. The CDR3 protein is CASSLATSGSEQFF. The DNA of the CDR3 is TGTGCCAGCAGCTTAGCAACTAGCGGGAGTGAGCAGTTCTTC.

The chain couples TRBV27 to TRBJ2-7, with D tentatively TRBD1 (5 bases). Trimming stripped 3 bases from V and 3 bases from J, with 12 bases between. The CDR3 runs to 14 residues. Germline CDR1 MNHEY, CDR2 SMNVEV (reference sequence). The CDR3 is CASSLGQGLYEQYF. Here the CDR3 DNA reads TGTGCCAGCAGTTTGGGGCAGGGCCTCTACGAGCAGTACTTC.

This clone has a single count. The rearrangement links TRBV18 to TRBJ2-7; TRBD2 matches at 7 bases. V lost 0 bases to trimming and J lost 5 bases; unmatched junction nucleotides: 16. This CDR3 contains 18 residues. Germline loops: CDR1 KGHSH, CDR2 LQKENI. The DNA of the CDR3 is TGTGCCAGCTCACCACCCGGGGGGAGGGCCTATTCAACGAACGAGCAGTACTTC. It is translated as CASSPPGGRAYSTNEQYF.

This chain links TRBV10-2 with TRBJ2-7, with a possible D match to TRBD2 (5 bases). The CDR3 loop spans 14 amino acids. Germline CDR1 reads WSHSY; CDR2 reads SAAADI. The V end lost 7 bases, the J end lost 2 bases, and 15 bases lay between the germline ends. The CDR3 loop is CASKALARTYEQYF. DNA for the CDR3: TGCGCCAGCAAAGCGCTAGCCAGGACCTACGAGCAGTACTTC.

The chain couples TRBV5-4 to TRBJ2-3, with TRBD1 as a possible D gene (6 bases). The CDR3 consists of 16 residues. Germline CDR1 and CDR2: SGHNT and YYREEE (reference sequence). The V end lost 0 bases, the J end lost 0 bases, and 11 bases lay between the germline ends. Here the CDR3 DNA reads TGTGCCAGCAGCTTGGGAGGACAGACCAGCACAGATACGCAGTATTTT. Translation: CASSLGGQTSTDTQYF. The whole variable domain, filled in from reference TRBV5-4 and TRBJ2-3, reads ETGVTQSPTHLIKTRGQQVTLRCSSQSGHNTVSWYQQALGQGPQFIFQYYREEENGRGNFPPRFSGLQFPNYSSELNVNALELDDSALYLCASSLGGQTSTDTQYFGPGTRLTVL.

This clone was observed a few times. The chain employs TRBV4-1 and TRBJ1-4; TRBD1 agrees at 8 bases. The CDR3 covers 15 residues. Germline values: CDR1 MGHRA, CDR2 YSYEKL. J was trimmed by 3 bases and V by 4 bases; bases with no gene match: 4. CDR3 sequence (DNA): TGCGCCAGCAGCCTTACAGGGGGTTCTAATGAAAAACTGTTTTTT. This sequence encodes CASSLTGGSNEKLFF.

The rearrangement uses TRBV7-8 and TRBJ1-1; TRBD1 aligns across 7 bases. The CDR3 has 13 amino acids. CDR1 SGHVS and CDR2 FQNEAQ come from the germline V gene. V shed 4 bases, J shed 8 bases, and the junction held 7 bases outside the gene matches. CDR3 sequence reads: CASSSRRDSEAFF. Here the CDR3 DNA reads TGTGCCAGCAGCTCCCGCCGGGACAGCGAAGCTTTCTTT.

This clone came up a few times. V usage is TRBV28 and J usage is TRBJ1-2; TRBD1 aligns across 7 bases. J lost 7 bases, V lost 6 bases, and 5 bases had no gene match. In germline, CDR1 is MDHEN, CDR2 SYDVKM. The CDR3 is made up of 12 amino acids. The CDR3, as DNA: TGTGCCAGCAGATCGACAGGGTTTGGCTACACCTTC. This encodes CASRSTGFGYTF.

V gene TRBV6-5 combines with J gene TRBJ1-2; D gene unclear. Looked up from germline, CDR1 is MNHEY and CDR2 is SVGAGI. The CDR3 is 13 residues long. The germline V and J ends were trimmed by 5 bases and 5 bases, with 12 bases remaining between them. In DNA, the CDR3 is TGTGCCAGCAGTCCCCGTCTCAGATATGGCTACACCTTC. As protein: CASSPRLRYGYTF.

V gene TRBV9 combines with J gene TRBJ2-5, with a weak D call TRBD1 (6 bases). The CDR3 consists of 14 residues. Trimming took off 2 bases at V and 10 bases at J, with 18 bases between the two ends. CDR1 is SGDLS and CDR2 is YYNGEE in the germline V gene. CDR3 amino acids: CASSVRGAPKDQYF. DNA of the CDR3: TGTGCCAGCAGCGTCAGGGGCGCCCCTAAGGACCAGTACTTC.

This clone came up once. The chain couples TRBV5-6 to TRBJ1-3; D unclear. The CDR3 is made up of 15 amino acids. Between the trimmed V and J ends, which lost 0 bases and 3 bases, there was a span of 10 bases. The V gene's germline CDR1 is SGHDT and CDR2 YYEEEE. CDR3 sequence: CASSLEQILGNTIYF. The DNA for the CDR3 is TGTGCCAGCAGCTTGGAACAGATCCTTGGAAACACCATATATTTT.

This chain links TRBV7-2 with TRBJ1-1; 10 bases line up with TRBD1. V was pared by 5 bases and J by 5 bases, with 5 bases of the junction left unmatched. CDR1 is SGHTA, CDR2 FQGNSA, per germline. The CDR3 runs 14 residues. CDR3 coding DNA: TGTGCCAGCAGCCCAGACAGGGGGCGAACTGAAGCTTTCTTT. It is translated as CASSPDRGRTEAFF.

The rearrangement uses TRBV7-8 and TRBJ2-7; TRBD2 matches at 10 bases. V gave up 0 bases and J gave up 5 bases; unmatched junction bases: 7. In germline, CDR1 is SGHVS, CDR2 FQNEAQ. CDR3 length equals 16 residues. The CDR3 protein is CASSLAQGTSEDEQYF. CDR3 sequence (DNA): TGTGCCAGCAGCTTAGCGCAGGGGACTAGCGAAGACGAGCAGTACTTC.

The V and J genes are TRBV9 and TRBJ2-5; 7 bases are a match to TRBD1. Germline lookup yields CDR1 SGDLS and CDR2 YYNGEE. This CDR3 has 16 amino acids. Germline trimming cut 3 bases from V and 0 bases from J; bases unmatched to any gene: 8. CDR3 amino acids: CASSARQGQYQETQYF. CDR3 nucleotides: TGTGCCAGCAGCGCCCGCCAGGGACAGTACCAAGAGACCCAGTACTTC.

The chain carries TRBV5-4 and TRBJ1-1; D gene unclear. The CDR3 runs 15 residues. V was shortened by 4 bases and J by 3 bases, with 16 bases between the two germline ends. The V gene's germline CDR1 is SGHNT and CDR2 YYREEE (reference sequence). The CDR3 region is CASSHRSGRHTEAFF. CDR3 bases: TGTGCCAGCAGCCACCGGAGCGGCCGGCACACTGAAGCTTTCTTT.